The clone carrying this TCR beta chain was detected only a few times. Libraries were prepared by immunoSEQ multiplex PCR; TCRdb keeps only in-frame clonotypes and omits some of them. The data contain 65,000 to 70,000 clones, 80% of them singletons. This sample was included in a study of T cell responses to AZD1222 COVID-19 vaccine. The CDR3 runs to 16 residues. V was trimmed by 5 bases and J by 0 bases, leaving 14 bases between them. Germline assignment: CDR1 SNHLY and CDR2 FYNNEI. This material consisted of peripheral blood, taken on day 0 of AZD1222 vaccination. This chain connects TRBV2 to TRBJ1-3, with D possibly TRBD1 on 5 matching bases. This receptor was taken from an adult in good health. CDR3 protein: CASSSGGSYSGNTIYF. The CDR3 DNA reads TGTGCCAGCAGTAGTGGGGGGTCCTACTCTGGAAACACCATATATTTT.